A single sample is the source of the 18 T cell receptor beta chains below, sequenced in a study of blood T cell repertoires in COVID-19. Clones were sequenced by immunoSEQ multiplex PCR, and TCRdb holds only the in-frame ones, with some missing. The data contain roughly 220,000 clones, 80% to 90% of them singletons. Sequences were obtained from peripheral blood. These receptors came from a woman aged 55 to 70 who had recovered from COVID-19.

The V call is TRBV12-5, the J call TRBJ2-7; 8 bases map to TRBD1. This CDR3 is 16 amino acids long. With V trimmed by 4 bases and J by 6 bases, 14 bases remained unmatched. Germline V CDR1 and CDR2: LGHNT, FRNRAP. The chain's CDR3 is CASGSPGTGYYGEQYF. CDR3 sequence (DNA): TGTGCTAGTGGTTCCCCGGGGACAGGTTATTATGGCGAGCAGTACTTC.

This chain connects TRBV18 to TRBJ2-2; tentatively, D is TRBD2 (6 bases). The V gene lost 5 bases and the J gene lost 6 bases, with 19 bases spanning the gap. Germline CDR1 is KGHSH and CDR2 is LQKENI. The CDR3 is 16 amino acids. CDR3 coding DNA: TGTGCCAGCTCAATGGAGGAGGGTATATACGCCGGGGAGCTGTTTTTT. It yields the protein CASSMEEGIYAGELFF.

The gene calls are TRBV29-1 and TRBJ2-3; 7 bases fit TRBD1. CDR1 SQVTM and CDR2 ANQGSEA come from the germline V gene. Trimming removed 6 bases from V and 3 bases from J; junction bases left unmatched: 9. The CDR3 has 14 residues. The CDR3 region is CSVGPTGRTDTQYF. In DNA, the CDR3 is TGCAGCGTCGGTCCGACAGGGCGGACAGATACGCAGTATTTT.

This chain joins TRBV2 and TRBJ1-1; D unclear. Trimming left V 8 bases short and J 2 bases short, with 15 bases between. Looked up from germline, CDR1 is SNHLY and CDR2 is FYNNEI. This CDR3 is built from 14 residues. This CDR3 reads CASRARRENTEAFF. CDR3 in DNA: TGTGCCAGCCGGGCCAGGCGGGAAAACACTGAAGCTTTCTTT.

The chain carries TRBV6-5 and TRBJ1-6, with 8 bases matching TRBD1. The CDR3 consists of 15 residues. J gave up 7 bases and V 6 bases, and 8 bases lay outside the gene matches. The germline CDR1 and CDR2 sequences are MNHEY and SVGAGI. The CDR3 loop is CASSSDRVGNSPLHF. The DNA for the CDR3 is TGTGCCAGCAGCTCGGACAGGGTAGGAAATTCACCCCTCCACTTT.

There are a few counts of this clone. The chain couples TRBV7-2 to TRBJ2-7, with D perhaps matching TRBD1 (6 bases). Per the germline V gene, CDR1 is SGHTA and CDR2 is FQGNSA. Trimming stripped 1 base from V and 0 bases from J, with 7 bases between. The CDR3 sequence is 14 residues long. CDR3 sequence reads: CASSLVGGSYEQYF. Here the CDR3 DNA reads TGTGCCAGCAGCTTAGTAGGGGGCTCCTACGAGCAGTACTTC.

CDR3 DNA sequence: TGTGCCAGCAGCTCAGGGGTAGTCACTGAAGCTTTCTTT. Its translation is CASSSGVVTEAFF. V gene TRBV28 combines with J gene TRBJ1-1; D is perhaps TRBD1 (6 bases). The germline gives CDR1 MDHEN, CDR2 SYDVKM. V shed 6 bases and J shed 4 bases, with 12 bases lying between them. The CDR3 consists of 13 residues.

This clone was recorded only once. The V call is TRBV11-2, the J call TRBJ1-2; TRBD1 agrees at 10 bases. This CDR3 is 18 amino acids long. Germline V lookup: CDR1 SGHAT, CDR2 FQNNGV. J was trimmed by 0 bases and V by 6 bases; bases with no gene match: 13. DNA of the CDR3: TGTGCCAGCAGGCAAATCCGGGACAGGGGAAGGGCTAACTATGGCTACACCTTC. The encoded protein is CASRQIRDRGRANYGYTF.

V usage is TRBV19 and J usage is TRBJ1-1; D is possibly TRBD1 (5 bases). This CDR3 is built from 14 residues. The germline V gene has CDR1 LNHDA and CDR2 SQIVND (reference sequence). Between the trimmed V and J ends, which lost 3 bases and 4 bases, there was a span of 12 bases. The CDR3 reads CASSMAGILTEAFF. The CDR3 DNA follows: TGTGCCAGTAGTATGGCAGGGATCCTCACTGAAGCTTTCTTT.

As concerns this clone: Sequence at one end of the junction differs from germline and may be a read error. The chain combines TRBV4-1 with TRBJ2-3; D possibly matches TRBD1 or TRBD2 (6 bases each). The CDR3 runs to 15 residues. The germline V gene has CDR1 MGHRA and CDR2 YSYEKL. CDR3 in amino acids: CASRQAGRGADTQYF. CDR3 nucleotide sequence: TGCGCCAGCAGGCAAGCGGGCAGGGGTGCAGATACGCAGTATTTT.

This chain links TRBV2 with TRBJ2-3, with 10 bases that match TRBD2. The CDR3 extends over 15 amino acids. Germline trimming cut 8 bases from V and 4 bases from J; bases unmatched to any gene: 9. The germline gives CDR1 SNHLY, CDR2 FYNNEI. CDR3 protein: CASGRSGTSADTQYF. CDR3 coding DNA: TGTGCCAGCGGAAGATCCGGGACTAGCGCAGATACGCAGTATTTT.

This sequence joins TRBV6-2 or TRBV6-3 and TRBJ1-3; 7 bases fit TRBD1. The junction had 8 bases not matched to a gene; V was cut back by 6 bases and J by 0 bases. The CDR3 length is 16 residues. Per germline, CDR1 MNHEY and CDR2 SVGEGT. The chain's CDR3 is CASSPTQGYSGNTIYF. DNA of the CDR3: TGTGCCAGCAGCCCTACACAGGGGTACTCTGGAAACACCATATATTTT.

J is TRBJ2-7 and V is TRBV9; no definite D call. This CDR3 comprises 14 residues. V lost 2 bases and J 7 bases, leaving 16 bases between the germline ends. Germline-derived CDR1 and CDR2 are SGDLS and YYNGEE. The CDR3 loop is CASSVGSSVGEQYF. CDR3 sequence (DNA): TGTGCCAGCAGCGTGGGTTCCAGTGTCGGGGAGCAGTACTTC.

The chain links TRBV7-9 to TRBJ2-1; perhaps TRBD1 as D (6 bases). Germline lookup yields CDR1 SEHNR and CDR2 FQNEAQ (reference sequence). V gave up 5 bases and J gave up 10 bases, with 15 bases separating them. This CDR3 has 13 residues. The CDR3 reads CASSPPQGWEQFF. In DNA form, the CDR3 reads TGTGCCAGCAGCCCCCCACAGGGATGGGAGCAGTTCTTC.

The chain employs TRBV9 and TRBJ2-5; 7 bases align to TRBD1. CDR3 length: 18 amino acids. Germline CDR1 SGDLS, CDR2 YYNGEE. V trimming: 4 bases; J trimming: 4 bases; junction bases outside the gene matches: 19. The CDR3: CASSPSWRTGVRRETQYF. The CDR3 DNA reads TGTGCCAGCAGCCCCTCATGGAGGACAGGCGTGAGGAGAGAGACCCAGTACTTC.

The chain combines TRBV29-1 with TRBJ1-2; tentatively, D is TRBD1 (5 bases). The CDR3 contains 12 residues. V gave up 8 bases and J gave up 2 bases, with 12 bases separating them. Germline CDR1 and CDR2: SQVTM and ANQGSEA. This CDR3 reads CSYRTSNYGYTF. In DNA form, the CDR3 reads TGCAGCTATCGGACATCGAACTATGGCTACACCTTC.

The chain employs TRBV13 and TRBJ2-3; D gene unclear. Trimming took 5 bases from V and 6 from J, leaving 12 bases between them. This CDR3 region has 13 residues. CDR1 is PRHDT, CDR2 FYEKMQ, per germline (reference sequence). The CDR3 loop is CASSLPGGDTQYF. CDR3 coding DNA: TGTGCCAGCAGCCTCCCAGGTGGGGATACGCAGTATTTT.

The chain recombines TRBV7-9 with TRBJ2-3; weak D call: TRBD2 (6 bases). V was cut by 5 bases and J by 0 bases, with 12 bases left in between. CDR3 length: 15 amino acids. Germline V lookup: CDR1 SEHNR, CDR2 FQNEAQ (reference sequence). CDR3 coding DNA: TGTGCCAGCAGCCCCCGCGGGGCTAGCACAGATACGCAGTATTTT. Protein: CASSPRGASTDTQYF.